This T cell receptor beta chain was obtained from a study of blood T cell repertoires in COVID-19. Assay used: immunoSEQ multiplex PCR; TCRdb lists only in-frame clones, some missing. The sample holds approximately 75,000 clones, roughly 80% seen once. The CDR3 runs 13 residues. The V and J ends lost 7 bases and 1 base respectively, with 10 bases between them. Germline CDR1 is MNHNY and CDR2 is SVGAGI (reference sequence). The chain joins TRBV6-6 to TRBJ1-1; no clear D gene. The source of this sequence is a woman older than 75 with acute or convalescent COVID-19. What was sequenced was peripheral blood. The CDR3 region has the DNA TGTGCCAGCAAGCTGCTGTCGAACACTGAAGCTTTCTTT. Translating gives CASKLLSNTEAFF.